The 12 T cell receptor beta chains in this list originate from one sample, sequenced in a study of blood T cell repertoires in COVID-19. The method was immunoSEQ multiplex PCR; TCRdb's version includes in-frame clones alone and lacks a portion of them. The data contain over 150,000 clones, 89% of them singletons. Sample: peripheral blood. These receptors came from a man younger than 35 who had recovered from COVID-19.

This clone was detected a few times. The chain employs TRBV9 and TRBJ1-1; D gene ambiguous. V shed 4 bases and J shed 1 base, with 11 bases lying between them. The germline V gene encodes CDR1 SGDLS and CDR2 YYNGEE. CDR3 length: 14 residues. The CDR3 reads CASSPSLRNTEAFF. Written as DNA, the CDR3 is TGTGCCAGCAGCCCGAGTCTTAGGAACACTGAAGCTTTCTTT.

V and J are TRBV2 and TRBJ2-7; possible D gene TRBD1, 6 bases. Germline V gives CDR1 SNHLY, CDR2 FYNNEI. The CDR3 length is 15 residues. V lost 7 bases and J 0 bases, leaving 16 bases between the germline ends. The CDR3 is CASIDITGSSYEQYF. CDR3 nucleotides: TGTGCCAGCATAGATATCACAGGGAGCTCCTACGAGCAGTACTTC.

The DNA of the CDR3 is TGTGCCAGCAGCCCTAGCGGGAGGAGCTTTAATGAGCAGTTCTTC. This codes for CASSPSGRSFNEQFF. The V call is TRBV11-3, the J call TRBJ2-1, with 11 bases aligning to TRBD2. J was trimmed by 7 bases and V by 5 bases; bases with no gene match: 7. Germline V gene sequence: CDR1 SGHNT, CDR2 YENEEA. The CDR3 sequence is 15 residues long.

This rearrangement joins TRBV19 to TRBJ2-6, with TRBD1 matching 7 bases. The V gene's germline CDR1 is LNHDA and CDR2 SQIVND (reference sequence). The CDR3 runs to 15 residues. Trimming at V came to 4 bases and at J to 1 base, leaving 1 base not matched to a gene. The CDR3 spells CASSTQGSGANVLTF. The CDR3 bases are TGTGCCAGTAGTACACAGGGGTCTGGGGCCAACGTCCTGACTTTC.

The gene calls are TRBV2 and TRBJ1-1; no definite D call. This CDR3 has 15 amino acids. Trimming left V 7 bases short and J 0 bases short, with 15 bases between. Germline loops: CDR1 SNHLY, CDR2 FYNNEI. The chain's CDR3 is CASTPRESLNTEAFF. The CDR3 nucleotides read TGTGCCAGCACCCCCCGAGAGTCCCTGAACACTGAAGCTTTCTTT. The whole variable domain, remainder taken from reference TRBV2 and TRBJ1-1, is EPEVTQTPSHQVTQMGQEVILRCVPISNHLYFYWYRQILGQKVEFLVSFYNNEISEKSEIFDDQFSVERPDGSNFTLKIRSTKLEDSAMYFCASTPRESLNTEAFFGQGTRLTVV.

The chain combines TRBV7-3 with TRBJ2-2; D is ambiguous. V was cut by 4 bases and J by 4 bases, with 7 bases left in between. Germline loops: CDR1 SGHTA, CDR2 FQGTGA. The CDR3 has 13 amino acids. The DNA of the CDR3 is TGTGCCAGCAGCTCGTTCTCCACCGGGGAGCTGTTTTTT. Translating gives CASSSFSTGELFF.

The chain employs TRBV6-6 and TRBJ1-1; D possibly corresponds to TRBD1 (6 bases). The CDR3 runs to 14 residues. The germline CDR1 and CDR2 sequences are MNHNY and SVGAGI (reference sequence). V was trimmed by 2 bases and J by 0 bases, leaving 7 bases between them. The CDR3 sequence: CASSYDRMNTEAFF. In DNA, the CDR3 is TGTGCCAGCAGTTACGACAGGATGAACACTGAAGCTTTCTTT.

The DNA for the CDR3 is TGCGCCAGCAAACTAGCGGGAGCCACCGGGGAGCTGTTTTTT. Its protein product is CASKLAGATGELFF. The J gene is TRBJ2-2, the V gene TRBV5-1; TRBD2 matches at 11 bases. CDR3 length: 14 residues. Germline CDR1 SGHRS, CDR2 YFSETQ. The trim removed 6 bases at V and 4 bases at J, leaving 2 bases unmatched.

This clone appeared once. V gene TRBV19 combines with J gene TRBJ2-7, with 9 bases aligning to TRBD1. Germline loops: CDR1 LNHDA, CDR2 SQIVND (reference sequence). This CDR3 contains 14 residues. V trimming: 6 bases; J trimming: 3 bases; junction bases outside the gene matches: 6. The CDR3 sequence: CASRQTGGNYEQYF. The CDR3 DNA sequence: TGTGCCAGTAGACAGACAGGGGGAAACTACGAGCAGTACTTC.

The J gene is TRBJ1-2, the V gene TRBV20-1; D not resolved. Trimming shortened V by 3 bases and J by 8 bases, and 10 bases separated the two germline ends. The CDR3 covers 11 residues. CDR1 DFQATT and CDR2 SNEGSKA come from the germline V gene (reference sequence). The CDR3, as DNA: TGCAGTGCTAGTCAACCAGGCGGCTACACCTTC. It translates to CSASQPGGYTF.

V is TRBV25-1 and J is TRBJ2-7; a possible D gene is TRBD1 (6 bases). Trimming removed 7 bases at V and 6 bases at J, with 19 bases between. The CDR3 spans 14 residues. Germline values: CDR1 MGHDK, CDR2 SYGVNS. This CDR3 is CASTGHETWGEQYF. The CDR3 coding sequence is TGTGCCAGCACGGGACACGAAACCTGGGGCGAGCAGTACTTC.

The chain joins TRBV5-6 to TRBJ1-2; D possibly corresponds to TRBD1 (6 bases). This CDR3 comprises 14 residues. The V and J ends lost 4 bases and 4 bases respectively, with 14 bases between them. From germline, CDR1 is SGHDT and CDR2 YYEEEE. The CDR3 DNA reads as TGTGCCAGCAGCCCTCCCGGACAGCCCTATGGCTACACCTTC. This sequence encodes CASSPPGQPYGYTF. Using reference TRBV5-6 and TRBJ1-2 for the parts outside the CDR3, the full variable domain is DAGVTQSPTHLIKTRGQQVTLRCSPKSGHDTVSWYQQALGQGPQFIFQYYEEEERQRGNFPDRFSGHQFPNYSSELNVNALLLGDSALYLCASSPPGQPYGYTFGSGTRLTVV.